The 21 T cell receptor beta chains given below trace back to one sample, sequenced in a study of T-cell memory formation after mild COVID-19. TCRdb re-derived calls from the 5' RACE reads in MiXCR, one entry per CDR3 protein. The sample lists 560,000 or so distinct CDR3 sequences, 15% to 20% seen once, with about 7.5% in the top ten. Sequencing was performed on PBMCs or a T cell subset sorted from them (not recorded which). These receptor sequences come from an adult woman who had mild COVID-19 (a few samples of this study predate the infection). Cell type and time point are not known.

This clonotype has more than one count but fewer than ten. The chain couples TRBV20-1 to TRBJ2-2; TRBD1 is a possible D gene (5 bases). V lost 3 bases and J lost 1, with 9 bases in between. From germline, CDR1 is DFQATT and CDR2 SNEGSKA (reference sequence). This CDR3 has 14 residues. Here the CDR3 reads CSARGQMNTGELFF. The CDR3 DNA reads as TGCAGTGCTAGGGGGCAGATGAACACCGGGGAGCTGTTTTTT.

The V gene is TRBV6-4, the J gene TRBJ1-5, with D possibly matching TRBD1 (5 bases). V was cut by 3 bases and J by 0 bases, with 30 bases left in between. Germline-derived CDR1 and CDR2 are MRHNA and SNTAGT. This CDR3 has 22 residues. The CDR3 protein is CASSESQGTKGKGSYSNQPQHF. The CDR3 DNA reads TGTGCCAGCAGTGAATCCCAAGGGACCAAGGGGAAGGGCTCGTATAGCAATCAGCCCCAGCATTTT.

This clonotype was observed a few times. The chain is built from TRBV9 and TRBJ2-7; D might be TRBD2 (5 bases). The CDR3 has 15 residues. V gave up 4 bases and J gave up 5 bases, with 19 bases separating them. Looked up from germline, CDR1 is SGDLS and CDR2 is YYNGEE. CDR3 residues: CASSSSGSSSDEQYF. For the CDR3, the DNA is TGTGCCAGCAGCTCTTCGGGATCTTCCAGCGACGAGCAGTACTTC.

The chain is built from TRBV15 and TRBJ1-1; D may be TRBD1 (6 bases). Germline CDR1 and CDR2: LNHNV and YYDKDF (reference sequence). This CDR3 has 12 residues. V lost 5 bases to trimming and J lost 7 bases, with 11 bases between them. For the CDR3, the DNA is TGTGCCACCAGCTCAGGGGTTGTTGAAGCTTTCTTT. Amino acids: CATSSGVVEAFF.

This clonotype appeared once. The chain couples TRBV5-6 to TRBJ1-5, with 7 bases matching TRBD1. Germline lookup yields CDR1 SGHDT and CDR2 YYEEEE. This CDR3 has 15 residues. V gave up 3 bases and J gave up 6 bases; unmatched junction bases: 9. CDR3 DNA: TGTGCCAGCAGCTCTCGACAGGGAGGCGGTCAGCCCCAGCATTTT. Protein: CASSSRQGGGQPQHF.

This clonotype was counted between two and nine times. Here the CDR3 reads CASSLDRAKNEQFF. The CDR3 coding sequence is TGTGCCAGCAGCTTGGACAGGGCAAAGAATGAGCAGTTCTTC. The rearrangement links TRBV7-9 to TRBJ2-1; 8 bases map to TRBD1. Unmatched junction bases numbered 5, after V lost 3 bases and J lost 7 bases. The CDR3 covers 14 residues. The germline V gene has CDR1 SEHNR and CDR2 FQNEAQ (reference sequence).

This clonotype has at least ten counts. J is TRBJ2-1 and V is TRBV12-3 or TRBV12-4; 13 bases fit TRBD2. The CDR3 runs to 15 residues. After removal of 7 bases from V and 5 bases from J, the junction contained 5 bases not matched to a gene. CDR3 residues: CASNRLAGGNNEQFF. Here the CDR3 DNA reads TGTGCCAGCAATCGACTAGCGGGGGGCAACAATGAGCAGTTCTTC.

The chain couples TRBV30 to TRBJ1-2; possible D gene TRBD1, 6 bases. Between the trimmed V and J ends, which lost 0 bases and 4 bases, there was a span of 12 bases. In germline, CDR1 is GTSNPN, CDR2 SVGIG (reference sequence). The CDR3 spans 14 residues. The CDR3 protein is CAWSVTGNSYGYTF. CDR3 coding DNA: TGTGCCTGGAGTGTAACAGGGAATAGCTATGGCTACACCTTC. Using reference TRBV30 and TRBJ1-2 for the parts outside the CDR3, the full variable domain is SQTIHQWPATLVQPVGSPLSLECTVEGTSNPNLYWYRQAAGRGLQLLFYSVGIGQISSEVPQNLSASRPQDRQFILSSKKLLLSDSGFYLCAWSVTGNSYGYTFGSGTRLTVV.

This chain links TRBV7-9 with TRBJ2-7; 7 positions agree with TRBD1. This CDR3 is 14 amino acids long. Germline CDR1 SEHNR, CDR2 FQNEAQ (reference sequence). V dropped 5 bases and J dropped 3; count of bases not matched to a gene: 7. CDR3 in DNA: TGTGCCAGCAGCCCAAGGGACAGCCACTACGAGCAGTACTTC. It is translated as CASSPRDSHYEQYF.

The chain is built from TRBV5-1 and TRBJ1-1; 7 bases are a match to TRBD1. V shed 3 bases and J 4 bases; nucleotides not matched to a gene: 6. Germline CDR1 reads SGHRS; CDR2 reads YFSETQ. This CDR3 has 14 residues. DNA for the CDR3: TGCGCCAGCAGCTCTTCGGGACAGTTCACTGAAGCTTTCTTT. Its protein is CASSSSGQFTEAFF.

This clonotype was picked up a small number of times. In DNA form, the CDR3 reads TGTGCCAGCTCACCACGTCAGGGGGGGGATGAAAAACTGTTTTTT. Amino acids: CASSPRQGGDEKLFF. The chain employs TRBV18 and TRBJ1-4; 7 bases align to TRBD1. V trimming: 1 base; J trimming: 6 bases; junction bases outside the gene matches: 5. The length of the CDR3 is 15 residues. The germline V gene encodes CDR1 KGHSH and CDR2 LQKENI.

This clonotype came up many times. The chain combines TRBV7-6 with TRBJ1-5; tentative D call: TRBD1 (5 bases). The CDR3 loop spans 13 amino acids. Trimming shortened V by 4 bases and J by 5 bases, and 9 bases separated the two germline ends. Germline assignment: CDR1 SGHVS and CDR2 FNYEAQ. The CDR3 loop is CASSSRGDQPQHF. The CDR3 coding sequence is TGTGCCAGCAGCTCTAGGGGCGATCAGCCCCAGCATTTT.

This clonotype came up a few times. The gene calls are TRBV24-1 and TRBJ1-1; TRBD1 matches at 8 bases. The CDR3 is 14 residues long. V was pared by 4 bases and J by 5 bases, with 5 bases of the junction left unmatched. Germline V gives CDR1 KGHDR, CDR2 SFDVKD. CDR3 in DNA: TGTGCCACCAGTGAGGGAACAGGGGGAACTGAAGCTTTCTTT. This codes for CATSEGTGGTEAFF.

V is TRBV18 and J is TRBJ1-5, with 9 bases lining up with TRBD1. CDR3 size: 16 residues. Germline V gene lookup returns CDR1 KGHSH and CDR2 LQKENI. Germline trimming cut 4 bases from V and 4 bases from J; bases unmatched to any gene: 8. The CDR3 bases are TGTGCCAGCTCACTCGTCGCCGGGACAGGGAATCAGCCCCAGCATTTT. The encoded protein is CASSLVAGTGNQPQHF.

The CDR3 coding sequence is TGTGCCAGCAGTTTACTAGGGCTCCGGGAGACCCAGTACTTC. Its translation is CASSLLGLRETQYF. This chain connects TRBV12-3 or TRBV12-4 to TRBJ2-5; D is uncertain. The length of the CDR3 is 14 residues. The V and J ends lost 2 bases and 5 bases respectively, with 12 bases between them.

The chain carries TRBV10-3 and TRBJ1-5, with a possible D match to TRBD1 (5 bases). CDR3 size: 14 residues. The ends were cut back, 6 bases at V and 2 bases at J, with 11 bases in the middle. CDR1 is ENHRY, CDR2 SYGVKD, per germline. As DNA, the CDR3 is TGTGCCATCAGGGACACCCTTGGCAATCAGCCCCAGCATTTT. Translating gives CAIRDTLGNQPQHF.

This clonotype was seen only a few times. The rearrangement uses TRBV12-3 or TRBV12-4 and TRBJ1-1; 10 bases are a match to TRBD1. The length of the CDR3 is 15 residues. V shed 6 bases and J 10 bases; nucleotides not matched to a gene: 14. The CDR3 bases are TGTGCCAGCAGCCTCTCTATGACAGGGGGCTCTAGAGCTTTCTTT. Protein: CASSLSMTGGSRAFF.

This clonotype was observed a few times. This rearrangement joins TRBV12-5 to TRBJ2-2, with TRBD1 identical over 8 bases. The CDR3 totals 15 residues. Germline V gene lookup returns CDR1 LGHNT and CDR2 FRNRAP. J was trimmed by 4 bases and V by 3 bases; bases with no gene match: 4. The CDR3 here is CASGLGTGGTGELFF. CDR3 sequence (DNA): TGTGCTAGTGGTTTAGGAACAGGGGGCACCGGGGAGCTGTTTTTT.

There are a few counts of this clonotype. The chain is built from TRBV20-1 and TRBJ1-1; possible D gene TRBD1, 6 bases. Germline V CDR1 and CDR2: DFQATT, SNEGSKA (reference sequence). The CDR3 totals 11 residues. Trimming pared 5 bases from V and 11 bases from J, leaving 15 bases between. The CDR3, as DNA: TGCAGTGCTGTTGGGGGCGCAGAGGCTTTCTTT. Residues: CSAVGGAEAFF.

This clonotype was counted a few times. A much larger clone differs by one base, so this may be a read error. The chain couples TRBV9 to TRBJ2-1; D not resolved. V was trimmed by 4 bases and J by 0 bases, leaving 11 bases between them. CDR3 length equals 15 residues. Germline values: CDR1 SGDLS, CDR2 YYNGEE. The CDR3: CASSSDMSSYNEQFF. The CDR3 DNA sequence: TGTGCCAGCAGCTCCGACATGAGCTCCTACAATGAGCAGTTCTTC.

V and J are TRBV20-1 and TRBJ2-7; D gene uncertain. The CDR3 sequence is 11 residues long. V gave up 8 bases and J gave up 3 bases, with 11 bases separating them. Germline V CDR1 and CDR2: DFQATT, SNEGSKA (reference sequence). CDR3 loop: CSSKSHYEQYF. CDR3 DNA sequence: TGCAGTTCCAAGTCCCACTACGAGCAGTACTTC.